This is a list of T cell receptor beta chains from one sample in a study of post-analysis software for immune sequencing data. MiXCR, run by TCRdb on the PCR reads, gives a single entry per CDR3 protein. The sample contains around 200,000 distinct CDR3 sequences, around 29% of which appear only once. Specimen: blood. These receptor sequences come from a girl aged 2-17 years with multiple sclerosis. Each CDR3 is given with its conserved first and last residue. Each record gives: clone size, D gene, J gene, V gene, CDR3 protein, CDR3 DNA. The D gene is left open where the match is weak. Clone size is given for some rows only: seen once, a few or many times, or a class if the clone is expanded.

size: -
D: TRBD1
J: TRBJ1-5
V: TRBV7-9
CDR3: CASSRTGSGQPQHF
DNA: TGTGCCAGCAGCCGGACAGGGTCGGGTCAGCCCCAGCATTTT

size: -
D: -
J: TRBJ2-5
V: TRBV20-1
CDR3: CSAPTDAGAQETQYF
DNA: TGCAGTGCCCCTACTGACGCGGGGGCCCAAGAGACCCAGTACTTC

size: few
D: -
J: TRBJ1-1
V: TRBV5-1
CDR3: CASSSQGPPTNTEAFF
DNA: TGCGCCAGCAGCTCCCAGGGACCGCCTACAAACACTGAAGCTTTCTTT

size: -
D: -
J: TRBJ2-3
V: TRBV20-1
CDR3: CSGEAPSTDTQYF
DNA: TGCAGTGGCGAGGCCCCTAGCACAGATACGCAGTATTTT

size: few
D: -
J: TRBJ1-2
V: TRBV5-1
CDR3: CASSLAPGNGYTF
DNA: TGCGCCAGCAGCTTGGCTCCTGGGAATGGCTACACCTTC

size: -
D: -
J: TRBJ2-2
V: TRBV4-1
CDR3: CASSQDPLNTGELFF
DNA: TGCGCCAGCAGCCAAGATCCCCTTAACACCGGGGAGCTGTTTTTT

size: -
D: TRBD1
J: TRBJ1-6
V: TRBV5-1
CDR3: CASSNRDRGALHF
DNA: TGCGCCAGCAGCAACCGGGACAGGGGAGCCCTCCACTTT

size: -
D: TRBD2
J: TRBJ2-1
V: TRBV12-3/TRBV12-4
CDR3: CVSSPAGEPLGNEQFF
DNA: TGTGTCAGCAGTCCAGCGGGGGAGCCCCTGGGGAATGAGCAGTTCTTC

size: -
D: TRBD1
J: TRBJ1-2
V: TRBV20-1
CDR3: CSARDGTGGYGYTF
DNA: TGCAGTGCTAGAGATGGGACAGGGGGTTATGGCTACACCTTC

size: -
D: TRBD2
J: TRBJ2-1
V: TRBV20-1
CDR3: CSAARSGGGKVNEQFF
DNA: TGCAGTGCTGCCAGGTCCGGGGGGGGTAAGGTCAATGAGCAGTTCTTC

size: few
D: -
J: TRBJ2-3
V: TRBV20-1
CDR3: CSARDPAAEGTDTQYF
DNA: TGCAGTGCTAGAGATCCGGCCGCTGAGGGCACAGATACGCAGTATTTT

size: -
D: TRBD1
J: TRBJ2-4
V: TRBV20-1
CDR3: CSARGQSYHEQHF
DNA: TGCAGTGCTAGGGGACAGAGTTACCACGAGCAGCACTTC

size: many
D: TRBD1
J: TRBJ2-1
V: TRBV7-2
CDR3: CASSFQSTGGNEQFF
DNA: TGTGCCAGCAGCTTCCAGTCGACAGGGGGGAATGAGCAGTTCTTC

size: -
D: -
J: TRBJ1-4
V: TRBV29-1
CDR3: CSVSDSGEKLFF
DNA: TGCAGCGTTTCAGACTCCGGTGAAAAACTGTTTTTT

size: -
D: -
J: TRBJ1-2
V: TRBV4-2
CDR3: CASSQGGSNFDGYTF
DNA: TGTGCCAGCAGCCAAGGGGGGTCCAACTTCGATGGCTACACCTTC

size: -
D: TRBD1
J: TRBJ1-5
V: TRBV7-2
CDR3: CASSSQGAGQPQHF
DNA: TGTGCCAGCAGCTCACAGGGGGCAGGACAGCCCCAGCATTTT

size: many
D: TRBD1
J: TRBJ2-7
V: TRBV28
CDR3: CASSTPDRGDAYEQYF
DNA: TGTGCCAGCAGCACCCCGGACAGGGGGGATGCCTACGAGCAGTACTTC

size: many
D: TRBD1
J: TRBJ1-2
V: TRBV20-1
CDR3: CSARDRGTVIYGYTF
DNA: TGCAGTGCTAGAGATCGGGGGACAGTGATCTATGGCTACACCTTC

size: few
D: TRBD2
J: TRBJ2-1
V: TRBV20-1
CDR3: CSADSGSLVGNEQFF
DNA: TGCAGTGCCGATAGCGGGAGTTTAGTAGGGAATGAGCAGTTCTTC

size: many
D: TRBD2
J: TRBJ2-5
V: TRBV28
CDR3: CASSWDYRQYF
DNA: TGTGCCAGCAGTTGGGACTACCGGCAGTACTTC

size: many
D: -
J: TRBJ2-5
V: TRBV18
CDR3: CASSPQGGEETQYF
DNA: TGTGCCAGCTCACCCCAAGGAGGGGAAGAGACCCAGTACTTC

size: -
D: -
J: TRBJ1-1
V: TRBV6-6
CDR3: CASSYSMLQRNTEAFF
DNA: TGTGCCAGCAGTTACTCGATGCTCCAGAGGAACACTGAAGCTTTCTTT

size: -
D: -
J: TRBJ2-1
V: TRBV5-1
CDR3: CASSLTSGGSYNEQFF
DNA: TGCGCCAGCAGCTTAACTTCCGGGGGTTCCTACAATGAGCAGTTCTTC

size: -
D: TRBD1
J: TRBJ2-1
V: TRBV7-9
CDR3: CASSPGDRDGGEQFF
DNA: TGTGCCAGCAGCCCAGGGGACAGGGATGGCGGTGAGCAGTTCTTC

size: few
D: -
J: TRBJ2-6
V: TRBV28
CDR3: CASSTLGGVRAGANVLTF
DNA: TGTGCCAGCAGTACCCTGGGTGGGGTACGGGCTGGGGCCAACGTCCTGACTTTC

size: few
D: TRBD2
J: TRBJ2-5
V: TRBV6-2/TRBV6-3
CDR3: CASLRGTAGDFQETQYF
DNA: TGTGCCAGCCTAAGGGGCACAGCGGGAGATTTCCAAGAGACCCAGTACTTC

size: many
D: -
J: TRBJ2-1
V: TRBV5-1
CDR3: CASSLDAGSYNEQFF
DNA: TGCGCCAGCAGCTTGGATGCGGGCTCCTACAATGAGCAGTTCTTC

size: -
D: -
J: TRBJ2-5
V: TRBV7-2
CDR3: CASSLVAKRSETQYF
DNA: TGTGCCAGCAGCTTGGTCGCCAAGCGGTCGGAGACCCAGTACTTC

size: few
D: -
J: TRBJ1-5
V: TRBV27
CDR3: CASSLRDSNQPQHF
DNA: TGTGCCAGCAGTTTAAGGGACAGCAATCAGCCCCAGCATTTT

size: many
D: -
J: TRBJ2-1
V: TRBV3-1
CDR3: CASSQDRAAEQFF
DNA: TGTGCCAGCAGCCAAGATCGGGCGGCGGAGCAGTTCTTC

size: few
D: -
J: TRBJ1-2
V: TRBV4-3
CDR3: CASSPDILGSGQGDGYTF
DNA: TGCGCCAGCAGCCCGGACATCTTGGGATCCGGGCAGGGCGATGGCTACACCTTC

size: -
D: -
J: TRBJ2-5
V: TRBV3-1
CDR3: CASSQGRHSSSYEQYF
DNA: TGTGCCAGCAGCCAAGGACGACACTCAAGCTCCTATGAGCAGTACTTC

size: many
D: -
J: TRBJ2-7
V: TRBV6-1
CDR3: CASSERLYEQYF
DNA: TGTGCCAGCAGTGAACGACTCTACGAGCAGTACTTC

size: many
D: TRBD1
J: TRBJ2-3
V: TRBV10-2
CDR3: CASSEFPPGQGMDTQYF
DNA: TGCGCCAGCAGTGAGTTCCCTCCGGGACAGGGGATGGATACGCAGTATTTT

size: many
D: TRBD1
J: TRBJ1-1
V: TRBV5-1
CDR3: CASSSRQGSNTEAFF
DNA: TGCGCCAGCAGCTCGCGACAGGGTTCGAACACTGAAGCTTTCTTT

size: -
D: -
J: TRBJ2-1
V: TRBV5-5
CDR3: CASSLVNLQIQQFF
DNA: TGTGCCAGCAGCTTGGTAAACCTCCAAATTCAGCAGTTCTTC

size: few
D: TRBD1
J: TRBJ1-6
V: TRBV20-1
CDR3: CSARGDRSSYNSPLHF
DNA: TGCAGTGCTAGAGGGGACAGAAGCTCCTATAATTCACCCCTCCACTTT

size: many
D: TRBD2
J: TRBJ2-5
V: TRBV5-1
CDR3: CASSLVGTSGRQETQYF
DNA: TGCGCCAGCAGCTTGGTCGGGACTAGCGGGAGGCAAGAGACCCAGTACTTC

size: many
D: TRBD2
J: TRBJ2-1
V: TRBV20-1
CDR3: CSASGWTGGDYNEQFF
DNA: TGCAGTGCTAGTGGGTGGACCGGGGGGGATTACAATGAGCAGTTCTTC

size: -
D: -
J: TRBJ2-3
V: TRBV4-2
CDR3: CASSHDPGSTDTQYF
DNA: TGTGCCAGCAGCCATGACCCGGGGAGCACAGATACGCAGTATTTT

size: few
D: -
J: TRBJ1-4
V: TRBV18
CDR3: CASSPTGGIANEKLFF
DNA: TGTGCCAGCTCACCTACTGGGGGGATTGCTAATGAAAAACTGTTTTTT

size: -
D: -
J: TRBJ2-5
V: TRBV12-3/TRBV12-4
CDR3: CASSLGTVGGAETQYF
DNA: TGTGCCAGCAGTTTGGGAACGGTGGGCGGGGCGGAGACCCAGTACTTC

size: many
D: -
J: TRBJ1-2
V: TRBV10-3
CDR3: CAISESIAADYGYTF
DNA: TGTGCCATCAGTGAGTCGATCGCGGCCGACTATGGCTACACCTTC

size: few
D: -
J: TRBJ2-5
V: TRBV5-6
CDR3: CASSPRRLGMGETQYF
DNA: TGTGCCAGCAGCCCGAGGAGACTGGGGATGGGGGAGACCCAGTACTTC

size: few
D: -
J: TRBJ2-3
V: TRBV5-1
CDR3: CASSFVSGDTQYF
DNA: TGCGCCAGCAGCTTTGTATCGGGTGATACGCAGTATTTT

size: few
D: -
J: TRBJ1-5
V: TRBV7-2
CDR3: CASSLSRAGNQPQHF
DNA: TGTGCCAGCAGCTTATCGCGAGCGGGCAATCAGCCCCAGCATTTT

size: many
D: -
J: TRBJ2-5
V: TRBV29-1
CDR3: CSVEAHQETQYF
DNA: TGCAGCGTTGAAGCCCACCAAGAGACCCAGTACTTC

size: many
D: -
J: TRBJ2-7
V: TRBV20-1
CDR3: CSASSVYEQYF
DNA: TGCAGTGCTAGTAGTGTCTACGAGCAGTACTTC

size: few
D: -
J: TRBJ1-2
V: TRBV9
CDR3: CASSVGLPANYGYTF
DNA: TGTGCCAGCAGCGTAGGGCTACCGGCTAACTATGGCTACACCTTC

size: -
D: -
J: TRBJ2-2
V: TRBV6-2/TRBV6-3
CDR3: CASARVNTGELFF
DNA: TGTGCCAGCGCGAGGGTAAACACCGGGGAGCTGTTTTTT

size: many
D: -
J: TRBJ2-5
V: TRBV7-9
CDR3: CASSLVVGKETQYF
DNA: TGTGCCAGCAGCTTAGTCGTGGGAAAAGAGACCCAGTACTTC

size: many
D: TRBD2
J: TRBJ2-7
V: TRBV12-3/TRBV12-4
CDR3: CASSLLSGRHEQYF
DNA: TGTGCCAGCAGTTTGTTGAGCGGGAGGCACGAGCAGTACTTC

size: -
D: -
J: TRBJ2-1
V: TRBV5-1
CDR3: CASSLVGRGYNEQFF
DNA: TGCGCCAGCAGCTTGGTCGGGCGTGGGTACAATGAGCAGTTCTTC

size: many
D: -
J: TRBJ2-1
V: TRBV7-2
CDR3: CASSFVAYNEQFF
DNA: TGTGCCAGCAGCTTTGTGGCTTACAATGAGCAGTTCTTC

size: -
D: -
J: TRBJ1-5
V: TRBV18
CDR3: CASSPQGNNQPQHF
DNA: TGTGCCAGCTCACCCCAGGGAAACAATCAGCCCCAGCATTTT

size: many
D: -
J: TRBJ2-1
V: TRBV29-1
CDR3: CSVERTLERNEQFF
DNA: TGCAGCGTTGAAAGAACCCTGGAGAGGAATGAGCAGTTCTTC

size: few
D: -
J: TRBJ2-7
V: TRBV20-1
CDR3: CSARGRRRPSSYEQYF
DNA: TGCAGTGCTAGAGGGCGACGGCGGCCCAGTTCCTACGAGCAGTACTTC

size: few
D: TRBD1
J: TRBJ2-3
V: TRBV2
CDR3: CASSEAPQGAGDTQYF
DNA: TGTGCCAGCAGTGAAGCTCCTCAGGGGGCGGGAGATACGCAGTATTTT

size: -
D: TRBD1
J: TRBJ1-1
V: TRBV5-1
CDR3: CATAHGDREGTEAFF
DNA: TGCGCCACCGCGCACGGGGACAGGGAAGGAACTGAAGCTTTCTTT